The sequence of this T cell receptor (beta chain) was determined in a study of cytomegalovirus exposure and HLA in healthy donors (dated by TCRdb to the late 2010s). Study-wide context: In an earlier analysis of 450 to 750 of the donors, roughly 300 Gb of sequence data and 117 million unique TCR beta sequences from 180 million or so T cells were reported. An early release covering about 600 HLA-typed donors comprised roughly 300 gigabases of sequencing data and around 80 million unique TCR sequences. Of the roughly 400 genotyped donors, less than 85% were placed in the genetic ancestry cluster associated with self-reported Caucasian donors. The study was designed to test whether signatures of past pathogen exposure could be identified by cataloging public T cell receptors. The study profiled the T cell repertoires of 500 to 800 subjects by immunosequencing and related them to cytomegalovirus serostatus. Besides the first cohort of approximately 670 subjects, a separate validation cohort made up of roughly 120 different subjects was used. To predict cytomegalovirus infection status, the study combined high-throughput TCR immunosequencing, statistical association of individual TCRs with disease status, and machine learning. A later analysis re-analyzed previously published TCR beta repertoires from about 730 donors and added high-resolution HLA genotyping to study TCR occurrence patterns. The later analysis used no new phenotypic data to find candidate immune exposures, relying instead on TCR beta sequences and their occurrence across donors. An earlier analysis of roughly 580 of the donors used high-throughput TCR beta sequencing to judge whether each TCR beta V gene segment behaved as functional or pseudogenic. Donor age, sex, ethnicity and CMV serostatus were compiled together with the repertoire data. In a later genetic analysis, genome-wide SNP genotypes for about 65% of the 666 donors were used, and that subset was treated as a discovery cohort. All discovery cohort repertoires had been generated on a single sequencing platform. HLA typing covered class I and class II loci at four-digit resolution. The number of donors typed differed by locus, with 629-630 for A, B, C, DRB1 and DQB1, around 500 for DQA1, 600 to 610 for DPA1, and over 400 for DPB1. Roughly five DR-DQ haplotypes were handled as single units for association and clustering, since linkage in the cohort was strong. Across some 400 genotyped donors of the cohort, an average of about 220,000 unique TCR beta nucleotide sequences per donor were sequenced, and 15% to 20% of those sequences were non-productive.

Findings and caveats that apply to the study as a whole: Presence/absence analyses assumed roughly uniform sequencing depth across donors, an assumption that may not hold. Most TCR sequences were observed very rarely across donors, whereas some public TCRs were present in many individuals. CMV serostatus was the only immune exposure information available for the cohort. In vitro tests confirmed that a few of the cytomegalovirus-associated TCR beta chains recognize cytomegalovirus antigens. In a later analysis, the rate of TCR association differed among HLA loci, with DRB1 alleles having the most associated TCRs and HLA-C alleles having the fewest. Linkage disequilibrium might explain the correlated functional status among segregating V segments, but an unknown experimental factor could not be ruled out. A cluster of highly shared sequence variants was judged likely to represent a technical artifact of the sequencing pipeline. Strong co-occurrence of HLA alleles, especially DR and DQ, made assigning TCR associations to individual alleles difficult. Because counts were too low, more than 15 rarely observed V segments, including chromosome 9 orphons, were excluded from the earlier analysis of about 500 of the donors. The authors suggested that the approach could potentially be generalized to other disease states and immunological phenotypes. Cytomegalovirus status was reported to be diagnosed by the classifier with high specificity and sensitivity in both the original and validation cohorts. An earlier analysis of approximately 530 of the donors showed that most TCR beta V segments appeared in productive rearrangements either about 90% or about 30% of the time, which broadly matched IMGT annotations. Compared with equally common non-associated chains, HLA-associated TCR beta chains in a later analysis were more clonally expanded and had lower generation probabilities. In a later analysis, most CMV-associated TCR beta chains were found to appear HLA-restricted, with HLA associations seemingly driven largely by CMV exposure. In a later analysis, about 16,000 TCR beta sequences were associated with specific HLA alleles at a false discovery rate of 0.05. Because HLA typing was unavailable for some donors at each locus, only the typed subset was used in association tests. Because the 87-base-pair reads could not distinguish some IMGT-functional V segments, including TRBV6-2 and TRBV6-3, those segments were excluded. A further reported finding was that TCR beta sequences accurately predicted the HLA-A and HLA-B alleles for most subjects in the first cohort. In a later genetic analysis, a missense DCLRE1C variant was associated with V-gene and J-gene trimming of TCR beta chains, and the association was replicated in an independent cohort. Only TCR beta chains were sequenced in this cohort, and the absence of alpha or paired-chain data limited detectable features. Compared with the approximately 600-donor mean, donors in an Asian-associated ancestry cluster had fewer N-insertions in productive TCRs, according to a later genetic analysis. A later analysis reported that several top co-occurrence clusters appeared linked to parvovirus B19, influenza, CMV and Epstein-Barr virus. The study gave a list of under 200 TCR beta chains associated with cytomegalovirus.

In total, roughly 670 healthy bone marrow donors made up the cohort. Cohort members were all nominally healthy when sampled, although unrecorded immune exposures were likely present. The donor was CMV seropositive and belonged to the group of 270 or so seropositive cohort members. Every donor gave a peripheral blood sample, and the peripheral blood mononuclear cells from that sample were used for TCR beta sequencing. Genomic DNA was extracted from the blood cell samples with the Qiagen DNeasy Blood Extraction Kit. The library relied on the immunoSEQ multiplex PCR assay. The multiplex PCR relied on a mix of 60 forward primers for TCR Vbeta segments and 13 reverse primers for TCR Jbeta segments. The CDR3 region of rearranged TCR beta genes was amplified from genomic DNA by a multiplex PCR assay. On the Illumina HiSeq System, the amplified TCR beta libraries were sequenced as 87-base-pair reads. As for the original processing: A later analysis tallied 75 million to 95 million unique TCR beta chains across the 550 to 850 repertoires, and around 9.9 million of those chains were shared by two or more donors. Raw reads were error-corrected and collapsed into unique sequences by a nearest-neighbor algorithm in which closely related sequences were merged to remove PCR and sequencing errors. CDR3 sequences were aligned to IMGT reference sequences to assign V, D and J gene segments. For a sequence to be retained, a match of at least six nucleotides to both a V gene segment and a J gene segment was required. A rearrangement was called productive if the CDR3 had no stop codons and remained in frame with V and J, and every other rearrangement was called non-productive. Following IMGT convention, CDR3 was defined as the stretch from the second conserved V-encoded cysteine up to the conserved J-encoded phenylalanine. The earlier analysis of 587 of the donors excluded sequences that lacked an unambiguous match to a single V gene segment. An earlier analysis of 450 to 650 of the donors called V segments functional above 56.7% productive rearrangements and segregating when the between-donor standard deviation exceeded 5%. A statistical classification framework was developed to diagnose cytomegalovirus status using the catalog of TCR beta chain sequences. In a later analysis, V and J genes were assigned by comparing TCR nucleotide sequences against IMGT/GENE-DB human TR gene sequences. A later analysis assigned CDR3 sequences and most-parsimonious VDJ recombination scenarios with the TCRdist pipeline. In a later analysis, each TCR beta chain was defined by its CDR3 amino acid sequence together with its V-gene family, and reads without a unique V-gene family were excluded. In a later analysis, approximately 640 highly shared, low-generation-probability nucleotide sequences were removed to address suspected cross-contamination and a sequencing artifact. In a later analysis, a clonal expansion index was calculated for each public chain from normalized within-repertoire ranks of inferred template counts. A later analysis computed generation probabilities with a VDJ recombination model fitted to out-of-frame rearrangements, and checked the results against IGoR. Hypergeometric tests were used in a later analysis to score TCR-TCR, TCR-HLA and TCR-CMV co-occurrence, with a repertoire-size bias correction applied to the TCR pairs. In a later analysis, false discovery rates were estimated by permuting HLA or CMV assignments 20 times. In a later analysis, co-occurring TCRs were grouped with DBSCAN, and TCRdist sequence similarity was added when clustering was performed within HLA-allele-positive subsets. Repertoires with fewer than 30,000 or more than 120,000 public chains were left out of co-occurrence clustering, as were about 5 repertoires with anomalous nucleotide sharing. Sourced from immuneACCESS, this table was stored by TCRdb with only in-frame sequences that have V and J called. A share of the clones is absent; for the studies checked, an unresolved V gene accounts for under half, and the remainder has no known explanation. The V and J calls and clone size come from that table; D and trimming were worked out from the DNA. The sample table records 160,000 or so clones; 77% of these occur just once. Clones ranked in the top ten supply under 2.5% of the sample.

A note on this clone: The target of this receptor is not known. No per-base quality is available; no much larger clone lies one base away.

In the germline V gene, CDR1 corresponds to SGHDT and CDR2 to YYEEEE. V lost 4 bases and J lost 6 bases, and the count of bases not matched to a germline gene is 6. Measured from the cysteine to the phenylalanine, the CDR3 is 14 residues long. Of the read, only the CDR3 DNA is kept; its 42 bases are in frame from base 1. The chain is made from TRBV5-6 and TRBJ2-7; 11 junctional bases match TRBD1. The TCR was taken from a middle-aged man in good health and CMV-seropositive. The sample comprised PBMCs. The DNA is TGTGCCAGCAGCGTGGTAGGGACAGGGGGCGAGCAGTACTTC. The resulting protein is CASSVVGTGGEQYF.